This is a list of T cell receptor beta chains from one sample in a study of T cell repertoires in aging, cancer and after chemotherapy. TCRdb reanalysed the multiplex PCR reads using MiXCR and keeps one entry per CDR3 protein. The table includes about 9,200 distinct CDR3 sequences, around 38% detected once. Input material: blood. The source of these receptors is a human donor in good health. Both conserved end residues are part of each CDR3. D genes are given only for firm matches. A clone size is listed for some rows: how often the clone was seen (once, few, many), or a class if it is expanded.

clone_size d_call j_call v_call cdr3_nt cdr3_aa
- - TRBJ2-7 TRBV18 TGTGCCAGCTCACCATTCTACGAGCAGTACTTC CASSPFYEQYF
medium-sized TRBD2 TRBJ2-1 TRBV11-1 TGTGCCAGCAGCTTCGGGGGGGCCGGGTACAATGAGCAGTTCTTC CASSFGGAGYNEQFF
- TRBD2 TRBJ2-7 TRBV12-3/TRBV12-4 TGTGCCAGCAGTCCCGGGACTAGCGGCTACGAGCAGTACTTC CASSPGTSGYEQYF
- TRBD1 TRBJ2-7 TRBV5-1 TGCGCCAGCAGCGGACAGGGAACGTACGAGCAGTACTTC CASSGQGTYEQYF
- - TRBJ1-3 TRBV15 TGTGCCACCAGCAGGACACCCGCCTCTGGAAACACCATATATTTT CATSRTPASGNTIYF
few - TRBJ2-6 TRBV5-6 TGTGCCAGCAGTTTACTAGGGGAGGGGGGCTCTGGGGCCAACGTCCTGACTTTC CASSLLGEGGSGANVLTF
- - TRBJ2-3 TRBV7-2 TGTGCCAGCAGTTCCACCGGGACCGAGACAGATACGCAGTATTTT CASSSTGTETDTQYF
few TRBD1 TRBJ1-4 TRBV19 TGTGCCAGTAGTACTACCGGGACAGGGTCCGAAAAACTGTTTTTT CASSTTGTGSEKLFF
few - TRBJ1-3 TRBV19 TGTGCCAGTAGTACCCCGGGAATCTCTGGAAACACCATATATTTT CASSTPGISGNTIYF
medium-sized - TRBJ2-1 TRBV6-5 TGTGCCAGCGCCCGGGGAACCTACAATGAGCAGTTCTTC CASARGTYNEQFF
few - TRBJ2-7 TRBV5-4 TGTGCCAGCAGGGTCAGGTTGGAGAGTGAGCAGTACTTC CASRVRLESEQYF
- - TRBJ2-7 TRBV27 TGTGCCAGCAGTTTAGATGTGGCCCGAGCCCGGGAGCAGTACTTC CASSLDVARAREQYF
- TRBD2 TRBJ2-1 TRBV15 TGTGCCACCAGCAGAGGACTAGCGGGAGGCCTAGTTTGGAATGAGCAGTTCTTC CATSRGLAGGLVWNEQFF
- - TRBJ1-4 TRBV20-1 TGCAGTGCCAGCGGGGGGCTAGGTGAAAAACTGTTTTTT CSASGGLGEKLFF
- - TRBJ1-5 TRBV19 TGTGCCAGTAGTACCGTTTTACAGGTTTATTGCAATCAGCCCCAGCATTTT CASSTVLQVYCNQPQHF
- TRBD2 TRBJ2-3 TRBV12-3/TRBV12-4 TGTGCCAGCACCCCAGGAGCGGGAGCTCTAGGGGGGACAGATACGCAGTATTTT CASTPGAGALGGTDTQYF
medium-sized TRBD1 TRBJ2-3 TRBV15 TGTGCCACCAGACAGGGGACCACAGATACGCAGTATTTT CATRQGTTDTQYF
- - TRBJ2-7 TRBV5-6 TGTGCCAGCAGCTTGGGACAGCACTACGAGCAGTACTTC CASSLGQHYEQYF
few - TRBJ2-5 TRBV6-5 TGTGCCAGCAGTTACTCGGACACTTGGGAGACCCAGTACTTC CASSYSDTWETQYF
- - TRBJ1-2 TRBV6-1 TGTGCCAGCAGGGAGGGCGGAAACTATGGCTACATCTTC CASREGGNYGYIF
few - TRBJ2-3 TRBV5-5 TGTGCCAGCAGCTTAGGCAGTCACACAGATACGCAGTATTTT CASSLGSHTDTQYF
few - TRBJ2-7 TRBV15 TGTGCCACCAGCTACGGCGGCGATTCCTACGAGCAGTACTTC CATSYGGDSYEQYF
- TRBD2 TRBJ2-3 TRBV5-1 TGCGCCAGCAGCTTACTAGCGGGAGGGGTGGGCGCAGATACGCAGTATTTT CASSLLAGGVGADTQYF
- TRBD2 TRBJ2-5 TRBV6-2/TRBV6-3 TGTGCCAGCACTCGCGGGAGGGCCGATGAGACCCAGTACTTC CASTRGRADETQYF
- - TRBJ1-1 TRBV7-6 TGTGCCAGCATCCATAGAGGGACTGAAGCTTTCTTT CASIHRGTEAFF
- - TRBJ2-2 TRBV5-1 TGCGCCAGCAGCTCACCCGGGCCCACCGGCACCGGGGAGCTGTTTTTT CASSSPGPTGTGELFF
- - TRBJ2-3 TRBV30 TGTGCCTGCCCGGGACTTGACATCCTACACACAGATACGCAGTATTTT CACPGLDILHTDTQYF
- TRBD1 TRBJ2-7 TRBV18 TGTGCCAGCTCACCGGGACAGACAAGCTCCTACGAGCAGTACTTC CASSPGQTSSYEQYF
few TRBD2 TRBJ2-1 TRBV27 TGTGCCAGCAGTCTTAGCGGGTTTGAGCAGTTCTTC CASSLSGFEQFF
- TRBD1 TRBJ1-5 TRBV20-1 TGCAGTGCACTGACAGGGAATAATCAGCCCCAGCATTTT CSALTGNNQPQHF
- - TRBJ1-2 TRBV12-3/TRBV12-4 TGTGCCAGCAGTTTACTCGGGGTTAGCTATGGCTACACCTTC CASSLLGVSYGYTF
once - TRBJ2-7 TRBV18 TGTGCCAGCTCACCGGAGGGGGAGTCCTACGAGCAGTACTTC CASSPEGESYEQYF
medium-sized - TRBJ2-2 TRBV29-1 TGCAGCGTTGAAATGGGTTCCGGGGAGCTGTTTTTT CSVEMGSGELFF
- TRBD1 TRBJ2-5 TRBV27 TGTGCCAGCAGCCCGACAGGGGAATTTGAGACCCAGTACTTC CASSPTGEFETQYF
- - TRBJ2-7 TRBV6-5 TGTGCCAGCAGTTACGATGGTTCCTACGAGCAGTACTTC CASSYDGSYEQYF
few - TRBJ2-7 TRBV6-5 TGTGCCAGCAGATTGACAGTTTCCCACGAGCAGTACTTC CASRLTVSHEQYF
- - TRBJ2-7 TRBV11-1 TGTGCCAGCAGAAAGAGGTACTTC CASRKRYF
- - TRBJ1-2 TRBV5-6 TGTGCCAGCAGCCCGCTAGGGCAGTTCTATGGCTACACCTTC CASSPLGQFYGYTF
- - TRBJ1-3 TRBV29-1 TGCAGCGGGAGGTTGGCAGGGGGAAACACCATATATTTT CSGRLAGGNTIYF
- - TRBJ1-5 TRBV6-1 TGTGCCAGCAGATATTACAATCAGCCCCAGCATTTT CASRYYNQPQHF